Listed below are T cell receptor beta chains from one sample, sequenced in a study of T cells in Graves' hyperthyroidism and ophthalmopathy. TCRdb reanalysed the multiplex PCR reads using MiXCR and keeps one entry per CDR3 protein. Of about 420,000 distinct CDR3 sequences detected, around 14% appear once; the ten largest clones hold approximately 8%. Source material: blood. The receptor source for this set is a woman aged 18-29 years with Graves' hyperthyroidism. Both conserved end residues are part of each CDR3. The order of the fields is clone size, J gene, D gene, V gene, CDR3 DNA, CDR3 protein. A D gene is named only where the DNA matches it firmly. Only some rows state a clone size, as once, few, many or a class for expanded clones.

>many|TRBJ1-5|NA|TRBV12-3/TRBV12-4
TGTGCCAGCAGTTTCAACGGAGCATGGCCCCAGCATTTT
CASSFNGAWPQHF
>NA|TRBJ2-1|TRBD2|TRBV28
TGTGCCAGCAGTTTACCTCCCGGGAGGGCCAACGATGAGCAGTTCTTC
CASSLPPGRANDEQFF
>many|TRBJ2-7|NA|TRBV6-1
TGTGCCAGCAGTTGGACTTTGAGCTCCTACGAGCAGTACTTC
CASSWTLSSYEQYF
>NA|TRBJ1-2|TRBD1|TRBV5-5
TGTGCCAGCAGCTTGGGGGACAGCTCCTATGGCTACACCTTC
CASSLGDSSYGYTF
>NA|TRBJ2-1|NA|TRBV7-2
TGTGCCAGCAGCCCCTTCAGGGGCAATGAGCAGTTCTTC
CASSPFRGNEQFF
>NA|TRBJ1-5|NA|TRBV28
TGTGCCAGCGGGCAAGGGGGTTTGAGCAATCAGCCCCAGCATTTT
CASGQGGLSNQPQHF
>NA|TRBJ2-7|TRBD1|TRBV20-1
TGCAGTGCTACCTGGGGACAGTCCCTCTACAAGCAGTACTTC
CSATWGQSLYKQYF
>NA|TRBJ2-3|TRBD2|TRBV7-6
TGTGCCAGCAGCACCCCTGGCGGGGGGGCCAGAGATACGCAGTATTTT
CASSTPGGGARDTQYF
>many|TRBJ2-2|NA|TRBV30
TGTGCCTGGAGTCAGACTAGCGGGGAGCTGTTTTTT
CAWSQTSGELFF
>many|TRBJ2-3|NA|TRBV7-3
TGTGCCAGCAGCCAGGGGGCGGGAGGGTCGGCAGATACGCAGTATTTT
CASSQGAGGSADTQYF
>many|TRBJ1-1|NA|TRBV11-2
TGTGCCAGCAGCCCCCAAAGGCTGGAGAACACTGAAGCTTTCTTT
CASSPQRLENTEAFF
>NA|TRBJ2-3|NA|TRBV6-2/TRBV6-3
TGTGCCAGCAGTTACTCGGGGCTTGGAGATACGCAGTATTTT
CASSYSGLGDTQYF
>many|TRBJ2-2|NA|TRBV13
TGTGCCAGCAGCTCCCGACAGGTGAACACCGGGGAGCTGTTTTTT
CASSSRQVNTGELFF
>many|TRBJ2-7|TRBD1|TRBV10-3
TGTGCCATCAGTGGGTATCGGGACAGCGCCTACGAGCAGTACTTC
CAISGYRDSAYEQYF
>few|TRBJ2-7|NA|TRBV19
TGTGCCAGTAAAGGTAGCGGCGAGCAGTACTTC
CASKGSGEQYF
>many|TRBJ2-7|NA|TRBV12-3/TRBV12-4
TGTGCCAGCAGTTCCTCAAACAAAGGCGAGCAGTACTTC
CASSSSNKGEQYF
>many|TRBJ2-7|NA|TRBV27
TGTGCCAGCGCCCTTTGGACCCAATACGAGCAGTACTTC
CASALWTQYEQYF
>many|TRBJ1-2|TRBD1|TRBV6-1
TGTGCCAGCAGCACAGGACAGGGGGCCTGGGGCTACACCTTC
CASSTGQGAWGYTF
>NA|TRBJ2-7|NA|TRBV6-1
TGTGCCAGCACACCCCCGGCCGCGAGCTCCTACGAGCAGTACTTC
CASTPPAASSYEQYF
>NA|TRBJ1-2|NA|TRBV29-1
TGCAGCGTAGGCGACACCCGAGGGTACACCTTC
CSVGDTRGYTF
>NA|TRBJ2-2|TRBD2|TRBV19
TGTGCCAGTAGGAGCGGGGGCAACACCGGGGAGCTGTTTTTT
CASRSGGNTGELFF
>many|TRBJ2-5|TRBD2|TRBV15
TGTGCCACCAGCGGTAGTAGCGGGGGGGAACCGTACTTC
CATSGSSGGEPYF
>NA|TRBJ2-6|NA|TRBV27
TGTGCCAGCAGCTCGTGGGGCCCTGGGGCCAACGTCCTGACTTTC
CASSSWGPGANVLTF
>NA|TRBJ2-3|NA|TRBV12-3/TRBV12-4
TGTGCCAGCAGTTACTACCTGGCAGATACGCAGTATTTT
CASSYYLADTQYF
>many|TRBJ2-7|NA|TRBV11-2
TGTGCCAGCAGCTTAGATACAGGGCCCTACGAGCAGTACTTC
CASSLDTGPYEQYF
>many|TRBJ2-7|NA|TRBV20-1
TGCAGTGCTAGAGCCGGGACACAAACCTACGAGCAGTACTTC
CSARAGTQTYEQYF
>many|TRBJ2-7|TRBD2|TRBV10-3
TGTGCCATCAAGGCCCAGCGGGACTCCTACGAGCAGTACTTC
CAIKAQRDSYEQYF
>many|TRBJ2-2|NA|TRBV7-8
TGTGCCAGCAGCTCCGACAGGAGTAACACCGGGGAGCTGTTTTTT
CASSSDRSNTGELFF
>many|TRBJ2-5|NA|TRBV3-1
TGTGCCAGCAGCCAAGCGGGGGAAGAGACCCAGTACTTC
CASSQAGEETQYF
>few|TRBJ1-5|NA|TRBV6-1
TGTGCCAGCAGTCTCACAGCGAGGGATGGGCCCCAGCATTTT
CASSLTARDGPQHF
>few|TRBJ1-4|NA|TRBV6-1
TGTGCCAGCAGCTGGGACCGCGCAACTAATGGAAAACTGTTTTTT
CASSWDRATNGKLFF
>NA|TRBJ2-2|TRBD1|TRBV2
TGTGCCAGCAGGGGGGACAGATCAGGGGAGCTGTTTTTT
CASRGDRSGELFF
>many|TRBJ2-2|NA|TRBV11-2
TGTGCCAGCAGCTTTAGGTCTGTCTTCCGGGGGCCGGTCACCGGGGAGCTGTTTTTT
CASSFRSVFRGPVTGELFF
>many|TRBJ2-1|TRBD2|TRBV11-2
TGTGCCAGCAGCTTTAGCCCGAAAACTAGCGGCTCCTACAATGAGCAGTTCTTC
CASSFSPKTSGSYNEQFF
>many|TRBJ2-1|NA|TRBV7-3
TGTGCCAGCAGCTTCCGGGCCAACAATGAGCAGTTCTTC
CASSFRANNEQFF
>many|TRBJ2-7|NA|TRBV5-1
TGCGCCAGCAGCCCCTCGAGCGGCTCCTACGAGCAGTACTTC
CASSPSSGSYEQYF
>many|TRBJ1-3|NA|TRBV20-1
TGCAGTGCTAGAGGCCGGGACGGAGTTGGAAACACCATATATTTT
CSARGRDGVGNTIYF
>NA|TRBJ1-6|NA|TRBV27
TGTGCCAGCACCTCCTGGCCAGTTAGGGGGGGTTCACCCCTCCACTTT
CASTSWPVRGGSPLHF
>NA|TRBJ2-1|NA|TRBV28
TGTGCCAGCAGTTTAGAGACGGGCACCTATGAGCAGTTCTTC
CASSLETGTYEQFF
>many|TRBJ1-6|NA|TRBV6-1
TGTGCCAGCAGTCCTACCCCCTGGACAGACTATAATTCACCCCTCCACTTT
CASSPTPWTDYNSPLHF
>NA|TRBJ2-1|NA|TRBV5-4
TGTGCCAGCAGCTTACCCGGCAATGAGCAGTTCTTC
CASSLPGNEQFF
>many|TRBJ2-7|NA|TRBV15
TGTGCCACCAGCAGAGGCGACGAGCAGTACTTC
CATSRGDEQYF
>many|TRBJ2-3|NA|TRBV20-1
TGCAGTGCTAGAGACAGGGCGGGCAGCACAGATACGCAGTATTTT
CSARDRAGSTDTQYF
>NA|TRBJ1-2|NA|TRBV4-1
TGCGCCAGCAGCCAAGGACGGCGGGGCAGCTATGGCTACACCTTC
CASSQGRRGSYGYTF
>NA|TRBJ1-5|TRBD1|TRBV10-3
TGTGCCAGCAGTACGGACAGGGCAATCAATCAGCCCCAGCATTTT
CASSTDRAINQPQHF
>NA|TRBJ1-2|NA|TRBV5-5
TGTGCCAGCAGCGAAACATTGCTGGGGGGCTATGGCTACACCTTC
CASSETLLGGYGYTF
>NA|TRBJ1-4|NA|TRBV18
TGTGCCAGCTCACGGTACAGCGAGAATGAAAAACTGTTTTTT
CASSRYSENEKLFF
>many|TRBJ2-2|NA|TRBV27
TGTGCCAGCAGGAGTTCAGGGCCGAACACCGGGGAGCTGTTTTTT
CASRSSGPNTGELFF
>many|TRBJ1-4|NA|TRBV12-3/TRBV12-4
TGTGCCAGCAGTGGGACGGTGACTAATGAAAAACTGTTTTTT
CASSGTVTNEKLFF
>few|TRBJ1-2|NA|TRBV7-9
TGTGCCAGCAGCCCGCATGGAAACTATGGCTACACCTTC
CASSPHGNYGYTF
>many|TRBJ2-1|TRBD1|TRBV6-1
TGTGCCAGCAGTCCCTGGGGGACAGGGGAAGGGCAGTTCTTC
CASSPWGTGEGQFF
>many|TRBJ1-1|NA|TRBV30
TGTGCCTGGAGTCCAAGACCGGGGGAAGCTTTCTTT
CAWSPRPGEAFF
>many|TRBJ2-1|NA|TRBV29-1
TGCAGCGTTGAAGATCGAGGGACCGGGAATGAGCAGTTCTTC
CSVEDRGTGNEQFF
>NA|TRBJ1-2|NA|TRBV28
TGTGCCAGCAGTTGTCACCCATGTGGAAGTCGCTATGGCTACACCTTC
CASSCHPCGSRYGYTF
>NA|TRBJ1-4|TRBD1|TRBV5-4
TGTGCCAGCAGCTTGGGGGGGGCAGGGGGCGCCAACTACGAAAAACTGTTTTTT
CASSLGGAGGANYEKLFF
>NA|TRBJ1-6|NA|TRBV10-3
TGTGCCACCCGGGAAGGGAATTCACCCCTCCACTTT
CATREGNSPLHF
>NA|TRBJ2-7|NA|TRBV12-5
TGTGCTAGTGGTTTGGGGCAGCCCTACGAGCAGTACTTC
CASGLGQPYEQYF